The present T cell receptor beta chain was sequenced within a study of T-cell reconstitution after alpha-beta-depleted transplantation in children. Points from the study as a whole: It was newly produced T cells that mostly accounted for T-cell counts and diversity one year after transplant. Expanded graft clones, several hundred of them, were reportedly the source of alpha-beta T cells about two months after transplant. Surviving recipient T cells and thymic progenitors accounted for the high day-60 TCRbeta diversity observed in some patients.

There are many counts of this clonotype. Its specificity is unknown. A library of TCRbeta sequences, prepared with unique molecular identifiers, was generated. TCRdb recomputed calls from the PCR reads with MiXCR, one row per CDR3 protein. Of about 200,000 distinct CDR3 sequences listed, approximately 6.3% are singletons. Germline CDR1 and CDR2: MDHEN and SYDVKM. Trimming took 4 bases from V and 4 from J, leaving 25 bases between them. The CDR3 is 18 residues long. The origin of this receptor is a boy aged 2 to 10 with acute lymphoblastic leukemia, due to receive a stem cell transplant. V and J are TRBV28 and TRBJ1-2; maybe TRBD1 (5 bases). The specimen comprised PBMCs, sampled before TCRalphabeta/CD19-depleted stem cell transplant. CDR3 coding DNA: TGTGCCAGCAGTTCTCAAGAATCAGACAGACCACGAACCTATGGCTACACCTTC. It is translated as CASSSQESDRPRTYGYTF.